The rows below give T cell receptor beta chains drawn from one sample of a study of HIV-infected patients and healthy controls. A single record per CDR3 protein comes from TCRdb applying MiXCR to the 5' RACE reads. Among about 19,000 distinct CDR3 sequences, 7.5% to 9% were seen once, and the ten largest hold roughly 2.7%. Sequenced: blood. The source is an adult in good health. CDR3s include the opening cysteine and the closing phenylalanine or tryptophan. Each record gives: D gene, V gene, J gene, clone size, CDR3 DNA, CDR3 protein. A D gene is named only where the DNA matches it firmly. Expanded clones are given a class, and other clones once, few, many or no size at all.

D: NA
V: TRBV7-3
J: TRBJ2-2
size: many
DNA: TGTGCCAGCAGCCCCCGCGCCGTCACCGGGGAGCTGTTTTTT
CDR3: CASSPRAVTGELFF

D: NA
V: TRBV6-6
J: TRBJ1-1
size: many
DNA: TGTGCCAGCAGTTACGTAAACACTGAAGCTTTCTTT
CDR3: CASSYVNTEAFF

D: NA
V: TRBV7-3
J: TRBJ1-1
size: many
DNA: TGTGCCAGCAGCTTGACAGCCATGAACACTGAAGCTTTCTTT
CDR3: CASSLTAMNTEAFF

D: NA
V: TRBV7-2
J: TRBJ2-3
size: many
DNA: TGTGCCAGCAGCTTGGGCAGGGTGGAATCCACAGATACGCAGTATTTT
CDR3: CASSLGRVESTDTQYF

D: TRBD1
V: TRBV12-3/TRBV12-4
J: TRBJ1-5
size: few
DNA: TGTGCCAGCAGTCGCCACGGGACAGCAAATCAGCCCCAGCATTTT
CDR3: CASSRHGTANQPQHF

D: NA
V: TRBV6-2/TRBV6-3
J: TRBJ1-5
size: NA
DNA: TGTGCCAGCAGTTACTCGATCCAGCCCCAGCATTTT
CDR3: CASSYSIQPQHF

D: TRBD2
V: TRBV7-9
J: TRBJ2-7
size: few
DNA: TGTGCCAGCAGCTCCCCGGCGGGAGAGTACGAGCAGTACTTC
CDR3: CASSSPAGEYEQYF

D: NA
V: TRBV7-2
J: TRBJ2-7
size: many
DNA: TGTGCCAGCAGCCCGACCGGGGGACCCACCTACGAGCAGTACTTC
CDR3: CASSPTGGPTYEQYF

D: NA
V: TRBV9
J: TRBJ2-1
size: NA
DNA: TGTGCCAGCAGCGTAGCTCCCGGGGGCGGTGAGCAGTTCTTC
CDR3: CASSVAPGGGEQFF

D: NA
V: TRBV5-6
J: TRBJ2-5
size: many
DNA: TGTGCCAGCAGCTTGGTGAGAGAGACCCAGTACTTC
CDR3: CASSLVRETQYF

D: NA
V: TRBV7-9
J: TRBJ2-2
size: NA
DNA: TGTGCCAGCAGCTTAGGCCGACTTGTGTCAAACGCCGGGGAGCTGTTTTTT
CDR3: CASSLGRLVSNAGELFF

D: NA
V: TRBV2
J: TRBJ1-2
size: many
DNA: TGTGCCAGCAGTATGGAAGGGAAGTATGGCTACACCTTC
CDR3: CASSMEGKYGYTF

D: TRBD1
V: TRBV3-1
J: TRBJ2-5
size: medium-sized
DNA: TGTGCCAGCAGCCACGGACAGGGCGGAGAGACCCAGTACTTC
CDR3: CASSHGQGGETQYF

D: NA
V: TRBV12-3/TRBV12-4
J: TRBJ2-7
size: many
DNA: TGTGCCAGCAGTTTTGGGGAGGAGTACGAGCAGTACTTC
CDR3: CASSFGEEYEQYF

D: TRBD1
V: TRBV4-1
J: TRBJ2-5
size: many
DNA: TGCGCCAGCAGCCTAGACAGGGGGATGGAGACCCAGTACTTC
CDR3: CASSLDRGMETQYF

D: NA
V: TRBV6-1
J: TRBJ1-3
size: many
DNA: TGTGCCAGCAGTCTTGGCCTTAACTCTGGAAACACCATATATTTT
CDR3: CASSLGLNSGNTIYF

D: TRBD1
V: TRBV12-5
J: TRBJ2-1
size: many
DNA: TGTGCTAGTGGTTTGGTCGTGACAGGGGTAGATGAGCAGTTCTTC
CDR3: CASGLVVTGVDEQFF

D: NA
V: TRBV7-9
J: TRBJ2-1
size: medium-sized
DNA: TGTGCCAGCAGCTTATACACGGGAACCTACAATGAGCAGTTCTTC
CDR3: CASSLYTGTYNEQFF

D: NA
V: TRBV20-1
J: TRBJ2-1
size: many
DNA: TGCAGTGCCAAAGGGACCCGTAATGAGCAGTTCTTC
CDR3: CSAKGTRNEQFF

D: TRBD2
V: TRBV9
J: TRBJ2-1
size: NA
DNA: TGTGCCAGCAGCCTCACTAGCGGGACGGATGAGCAGTTCTTC
CDR3: CASSLTSGTDEQFF

D: NA
V: TRBV12-3/TRBV12-4
J: TRBJ1-1
size: medium-sized
DNA: TGTGCCAGCAGTAGTCTTGATCAGGGATTCGCTGAAGCTTTCTTT
CDR3: CASSSLDQGFAEAFF

D: NA
V: TRBV6-5
J: TRBJ1-1
size: NA
DNA: TGTGCCAGCAGTTTGACGGTGAACACTGAAGCTTTCTTT
CDR3: CASSLTVNTEAFF

D: NA
V: TRBV7-2
J: TRBJ2-7
size: NA
DNA: TGTGCCAGCAGCTCAGATAGCGTGAGCCCCTACGAGCAGTACTTC
CDR3: CASSSDSVSPYEQYF

D: NA
V: TRBV7-9
J: TRBJ2-5
size: medium-sized
DNA: TGTGCCAGCAGCGTTGAACTGGGAAAAGAGACCCAGTACTTC
CDR3: CASSVELGKETQYF

D: TRBD2
V: TRBV5-1
J: TRBJ2-3
size: many
DNA: TGCGCCAGCAGCTTGGGCGTAGCGGGGTCAGGTACGCAGTATTTT
CDR3: CASSLGVAGSGTQYF

D: NA
V: TRBV28
J: TRBJ1-1
size: many
DNA: TGTGCCAGCAGTTTACCGTTGGGGGGGGGCGAGACTGAAGCTTTCTTT
CDR3: CASSLPLGGGETEAFF

D: NA
V: TRBV3-1
J: TRBJ2-2
size: many
DNA: TGTGCCAGCAGCGGCCGCCCGAACCCGGCGAACACCGGGGAGCTGTTTTTT
CDR3: CASSGRPNPANTGELFF

D: NA
V: TRBV20-1
J: TRBJ1-5
size: medium-sized
DNA: TGCAGTGCTAGAGATCTGGAGTGGGGAGCAAGTAGCAATCAGCCCCAGCATTTT
CDR3: CSARDLEWGASSNQPQHF

D: NA
V: TRBV7-9
J: TRBJ2-7
size: NA
DNA: TGTGCCAGCAGCCAACCCAGCCGCTACGAGCAGTACTTC
CDR3: CASSQPSRYEQYF